This TCR beta chain was recorded in a study of shared T cell receptors in the human thymus. This clone was observed a few times. Sequencing was performed with immunoSEQ multiplex PCR; in TCRdb, only in-frame clones are kept and a portion is missing. The table shows 65,000 to 70,000 clones, with roughly 95% occurring only once. The germline V gene encodes CDR1 SGHRS and CDR2 YFSETQ. Trimming cost V 4 bases and J 4 bases, with 9 bases left between them. The CDR3 length is 12 residues. The chain combines TRBV5-1 with TRBJ2-7, with D hard to call. The receptor was derived from a human donor. Sequenced: thymocytes. The CDR3, as DNA: TGCGCCAGCAGCATAGTTCCATACGAGCAGTACTTC. It codes for CASSIVPYEQYF.